The 27 T cell receptor beta chains presented below share a single source sample, sequenced in a study of blood T cell repertoires in COVID-19. The method was immunoSEQ multiplex PCR; TCRdb's version includes in-frame clones alone and lacks a portion of them. The sample includes 110,000 to 150,000 clones, around 90% of them seen just once. The material sequenced was peripheral blood. Receptors originate from a woman aged 50 to 60 with acute or convalescent COVID-19.

The chain has TRBV10-3 and TRBJ1-5; 8 bases line up with TRBD1. Germline lookup yields CDR1 ENHRY and CDR2 SYGVKD. V gave up 6 bases and J gave up 9 bases; unmatched junction bases: 16. The length of the CDR3 is 16 residues. CDR3 protein: CAIRKGQVTDPRPQHF. CDR3 nucleotides: TGTGCCATCAGGAAGGGACAGGTAACCGACCCCAGGCCCCAGCATTTT.

The chain uses TRBV5-8 and TRBJ2-7; D remains unclear. The germline CDR1 and CDR2 sequences are SGHTS and YDEGEE. Trimming shortened V by 0 bases and J by 4 bases, and 8 bases separated the two germline ends. This CDR3 spans 13 amino acids. The CDR3 sequence: CASSLGPNYEQYF. CDR3 in DNA: TGTGCCAGCAGCTTGGGGCCAAATTACGAGCAGTACTTC.

In this sample, this clone turned up once. V usage is TRBV19 and J usage is TRBJ1-2; 7 positions match TRBD1. The CDR3 sequence is 14 residues long. In germline, CDR1 is LNHDA, CDR2 SQIVND (reference sequence). V shed 6 bases, J shed 8 bases, and the junction held 12 bases outside the gene matches. CDR3 region: CASRVSGQSQGYTF. The CDR3 DNA is TGTGCCAGTAGAGTCTCGGGACAGAGTCAGGGCTACACCTTC.

This clone was found a few times. The chain joins TRBV2 to TRBJ2-7, with 12 bases that match TRBD1. CDR3 size: 15 residues. CDR1 and CDR2 from the germline V gene are SNHLY and FYNNEI. With 6 bases clipped from V and 7 bases from J, the junction kept 10 bases outside the gene matches. CDR3 amino acids: CASREPGQGAREQYF. In DNA form, the CDR3 reads TGTGCCAGCAGAGAACCGGGACAGGGGGCTCGAGAGCAGTACTTC.

The V call is TRBV7-3, the J call TRBJ2-1; a possible D gene is TRBD2 (7 bases). V lost 5 bases, J lost 6 bases, and 20 bases lay in between. CDR3 length equals 16 residues. CDR1 and CDR2 (germline): SGHTA, FQGTGA. The DNA of the CDR3 is TGTGCCAGCAGCGCTCCCTTCGGGGGGCTAACCAATGAGCAGTTCTTC. It specifies CASSAPFGGLTNEQFF.

V and J are TRBV5-6 and TRBJ1-2, with 9 bases lining up with TRBD1. Germline CDR1 SGHDT, CDR2 YYEEEE. V lost 4 bases, J lost 8 bases, and 9 bases stayed unmatched. The CDR3 length is 14 residues. The DNA for the CDR3 is TGTGCCAGCAGCGGATCACAGGGGGCGAGAGGCTACACCTTC. Its protein product is CASSGSQGARGYTF.

The table lists this clone with a count of one. V and J are TRBV3-1 (or the pseudogene TRBV3-2) and TRBJ2-1, with 7 bases identical to TRBD2. This CDR3 region has 14 residues. The V gene's germline CDR1 is LGHDT and CDR2 YNNKEL (reference sequence). The J segment lost 15 bases and the V segment lost 4 bases, leaving 15 bases of the junction unmatched. The CDR3 bases are TGTGCCAGCAGCCTCGACGGGGGAGGGAAGTTTAGGTTCTTC. Its translation: CASSLDGGGKFRFF.

The rearrangement uses TRBV6-1 and TRBJ2-1; no definite D call. Germline V gene sequence: CDR1 MNHNS, CDR2 SASEGT. V gave up 2 bases and J gave up 4 bases, with 6 bases separating them. The CDR3 is 13 residues long. CDR3 loop: CASSELTYNEQFF. The CDR3 coding sequence is TGTGCCAGCAGTGAACTAACTTACAATGAGCAGTTCTTC.

This rearrangement joins TRBV7-6 to TRBJ1-1; 8 bases align to TRBD1. The CDR3 spans 15 residues. From germline, CDR1 is SGHVS and CDR2 FNYEAQ. The J segment lost 6 bases and the V segment lost 4 bases, leaving 10 bases of the junction unmatched. The CDR3 loop reads CASSSTGAADAEAFF. In DNA, the CDR3 is TGTGCCAGCAGCTCGACAGGGGCGGCGGACGCTGAAGCTTTCTTT.

The chain is built from TRBV6-4 and TRBJ2-1; 8 positions agree with TRBD2. V trimming: 8 bases; J trimming: 9 bases; junction bases outside the gene matches: 12. Germline V gene lookup returns CDR1 MRHNA and CDR2 SNTAGT. The CDR3 spans 14 residues. CDR3 in amino acids: CASGPGLGVGEQFF. The CDR3 bases are TGTGCCAGCGGACCGGGACTAGGAGTTGGTGAGCAGTTCTTC.

The V and J genes are TRBV6-6 and TRBJ2-7; TRBD2 agrees at 7 bases. CDR1 is MNHNY and CDR2 is SVGAGI in the germline V gene (reference sequence). The CDR3 consists of 14 residues. With V trimmed by 7 bases and J by 5 bases, 11 bases remained unmatched. The CDR3 spells CASKTSGTTDEQYF. CDR3 sequence (DNA): TGTGCCAGCAAGACGAGCGGGACTACAGACGAGCAGTACTTC.

The V gene is TRBV7-2, the J gene TRBJ2-2; maybe TRBD2 (6 bases). CDR3 length equals 14 residues. Per germline, CDR1 SGHTA and CDR2 FQGNSA. The V and J ends lost 1 base and 6 bases respectively, with 9 bases between them. The DNA for the CDR3 is TGTGCCAGCAGCTTAGTTAGCGGATCCGGGGAGCTGTTTTTT. It specifies CASSLVSGSGELFF.

This clone was picked up one time. Here the CDR3 reads CASVTGTGMISHGYTF. In nucleotides, the CDR3 is TGTGCCAGCGTGACCGGGACAGGGATGATCTCCCATGGCTACACCTTC. This chain connects TRBV28 to TRBJ1-2, with 9 bases identical to TRBD1. The CDR3 has 16 amino acids. V dropped 8 bases and J dropped 6; count of bases not matched to a gene: 16. CDR1 is MDHEN and CDR2 is SYDVKM in the germline V gene.

This chain connects TRBV6-6 to TRBJ2-7; TRBD1 matches at 7 bases. J was trimmed by 6 bases and V by 5 bases; bases with no gene match: 7. The CDR3 length is 13 residues. Germline CDR1 and CDR2: MNHNY and SVGAGI (reference sequence). The CDR3 region is CASSTDRVSEQYF. The CDR3 bases are TGTGCCAGCAGTACCGACAGGGTTTCCGAGCAGTACTTC.

Note on this clone: Other DNA sequences in this specimen translate into the identical CDR3. The CDR3 coding sequence is TGTGCCAGCAGCCCGGACAGAAATCAGCCCCAGCATTTT. Its translation is CASSPDRNQPQHF. The chain uses TRBV5-4 and TRBJ1-5, with D possibly matching TRBD1 (6 bases). CDR1 and CDR2 from the germline V gene are SGHNT and YYREEE (reference sequence). Trimming pared 4 bases from V and 4 bases from J, leaving 9 bases between. The CDR3 loop spans 13 amino acids.

The rearrangement joins TRBV5-1 to TRBJ2-3; TRBD2 matches 7 bases. The ends lost 2 bases at V and 1 base at J; junction bases unmatched: 10. The CDR3 spans 17 residues. CDR1 and CDR2 (germline): SGHRS, YFSETQ. CDR3 sequence reads: CASSLEGDYIGTDTQYF. CDR3 nucleotides: TGCGCCAGCAGCTTAGAAGGGGACTACATCGGCACAGATACGCAGTATTTT.

The chain has TRBV5-1 and TRBJ2-1, with D maybe TRBD2 (6 bases). Trimming removed 7 bases from V and 6 bases from J, with 11 bases in between. The CDR3 covers 12 residues. Germline loops: CDR1 SGHRS, CDR2 YFSETQ. The CDR3: CASRRDRNEQFF. In DNA form, the CDR3 reads TGCGCCAGCCGGAGGGACCGCAATGAGCAGTTCTTC.

The chain carries TRBV30 and TRBJ2-7, with 7 positions matching TRBD1. The CDR3 contains 13 residues. Per the germline V gene, CDR1 is GTSNPN and CDR2 is SVGIG (reference sequence). Trimming took 5 bases from V and 2 from J; bases not matched to a gene: 6. The CDR3 nucleotides read TGTGCCTGGGGACGGGACAGACCCTACGAGCAGTACTTC. Translated: CAWGRDRPYEQYF.

This clone has a handful of counts. The chain uses TRBV7-3 and TRBJ2-7, with TRBD2 matching 7 bases. The CDR3 extends over 15 amino acids. V lost 2 bases and J lost 0; bases outside the gene matches: 4. In germline, CDR1 is SGHTA, CDR2 FQGTGA. The CDR3 nucleotides are TGTGCCAGCAGCTTATCCAGCGGGATCTCCTACGAGCAGTACTTC. This sequence encodes CASSLSSGISYEQYF.

This clone was observed a single time. V gene TRBV28 combines with J gene TRBJ2-6; D gene unclear. This CDR3 has 14 amino acids. Germline V gene data show CDR1 as MDHEN and CDR2 as SYDVKM. Between the trimmed V and J ends, which lost 4 bases and 0 bases, there was a span of 4 bases. CDR3 nucleotides: TGTGCCAGCAGTTCCTCCTCTGGGGCCAACGTCCTGACTTTC. Protein product: CASSSSSGANVLTF.

V is TRBV28 and J is TRBJ1-5; tentatively, D is TRBD1 (5 bases). The CDR3 length is 13 residues. Per germline, CDR1 MDHEN and CDR2 SYDVKM. Trimming removed 6 bases from V and 2 bases from J, with 8 bases in between. This CDR3 reads CASSREGNQPQHF. CDR3 DNA: TGTGCCAGCAGCAGGGAGGGCAATCAGCCCCAGCATTTT.

The chain has TRBV4-1 and TRBJ1-1; tentatively, D is TRBD1 (6 bases). The CDR3 length is 17 residues. V gave up 3 bases and J gave up 8 bases, with 25 bases separating them. Germline V gene data show CDR1 as MGHRA and CDR2 as YSYEKL. Here the CDR3 DNA reads TGCGCCAGCAGCCATACAGCTCCGGACAGATCCAACGGGGAAGCTTTCTTT. It codes for CASSHTAPDRSNGEAFF.

This chain links TRBV18 with TRBJ2-1, with TRBD2 matching 7 bases. The CDR3 runs to 15 residues. CDR1 and CDR2 from the germline V gene are KGHSH and LQKENI. With V trimmed by 6 bases and J by 7 bases, 12 bases remained unmatched. The CDR3 protein is CASSLGTTHTNEQFF. Written as DNA, the CDR3 is TGTGCCAGCTCCTTGGGGACTACACACACGAATGAGCAGTTCTTC.

V is TRBV7-3 and J is TRBJ2-1, with 9 bases that match TRBD2. V gave up 5 bases and J gave up 5 bases; unmatched junction bases: 7. Germline V CDR1 and CDR2: SGHTA, FQGTGA. CDR3 length: 15 residues. The CDR3 region is CASSKGSGGNNEQFF. The CDR3 nucleotides are TGTGCCAGCAGCAAGGGTAGCGGGGGAAACAATGAGCAGTTCTTC.

The V gene is TRBV11-1, the J gene TRBJ1-4; D unclear. Germline assignment: CDR1 SGHAT and CDR2 FQDESV (reference sequence). This CDR3 has 13 residues. V lost 2 bases to trimming and J lost 4 bases, with 5 bases between them. This chain's CDR3 is CASSLSINEKLFF. CDR3 nucleotide sequence: TGTGCCAGCAGCTTATCCATTAATGAAAAACTGTTTTTT.

This chain joins TRBV5-1 and TRBJ2-7, with D perhaps matching TRBD2 (6 bases). The germline V gene encodes CDR1 SGHRS and CDR2 YFSETQ. The CDR3 is made up of 15 amino acids. Trimming shortened V by 1 base and J by 5 bases, and 16 bases separated the two germline ends. The CDR3 loop is CASSLLGLTGHEQYF. The CDR3 region has the DNA TGCGCCAGCAGCTTGTTGGGACTCACAGGCCACGAGCAGTACTTC.

The V gene is TRBV5-4, the J gene TRBJ2-7; D might be TRBD2 (5 bases). Germline CDR1 reads SGHNT; CDR2 reads YYREEE (reference sequence). V lost 0 bases, J lost 5 bases, and 9 bases lay in between. There are 13 residues in the CDR3. The CDR3 DNA sequence: TGTGCCAGCAGCTTGGATCGGCGGGACGAGCAGTACTTC. It specifies CASSLDRRDEQYF.